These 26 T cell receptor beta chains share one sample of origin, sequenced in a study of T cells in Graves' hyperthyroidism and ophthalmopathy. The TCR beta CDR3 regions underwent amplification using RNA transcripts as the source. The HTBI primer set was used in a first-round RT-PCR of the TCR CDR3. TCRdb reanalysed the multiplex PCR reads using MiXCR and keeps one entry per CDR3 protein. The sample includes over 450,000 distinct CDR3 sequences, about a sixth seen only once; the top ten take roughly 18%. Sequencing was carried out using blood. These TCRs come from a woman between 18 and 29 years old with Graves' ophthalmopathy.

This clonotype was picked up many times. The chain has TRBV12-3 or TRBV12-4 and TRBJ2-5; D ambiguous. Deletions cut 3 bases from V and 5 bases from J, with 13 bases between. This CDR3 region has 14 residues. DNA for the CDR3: TGTGCCAGCAGTTTGGCCTCAGTGGAGGAGACCCAGTACTTC. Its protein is CASSLASVEETQYF.

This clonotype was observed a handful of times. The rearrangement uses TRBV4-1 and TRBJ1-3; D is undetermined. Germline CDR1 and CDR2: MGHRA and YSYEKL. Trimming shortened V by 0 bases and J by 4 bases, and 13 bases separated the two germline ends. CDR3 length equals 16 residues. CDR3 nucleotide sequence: TGCGCCAGCAGCCAAGATCTTTGGGTTGCCGGAAACACCATATATTTT. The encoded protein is CASSQDLWVAGNTIYF.

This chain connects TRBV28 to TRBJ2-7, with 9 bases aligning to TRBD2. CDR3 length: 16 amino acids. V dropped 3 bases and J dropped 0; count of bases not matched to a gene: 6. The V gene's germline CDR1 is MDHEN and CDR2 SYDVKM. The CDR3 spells CASSFALAGLSYEQYF. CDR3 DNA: TGTGCCAGCAGTTTCGCACTAGCGGGCCTCTCCTACGAGCAGTACTTC.

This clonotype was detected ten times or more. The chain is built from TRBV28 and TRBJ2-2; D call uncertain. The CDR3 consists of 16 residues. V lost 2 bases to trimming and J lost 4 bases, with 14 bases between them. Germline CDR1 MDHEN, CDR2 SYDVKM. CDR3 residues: CASSLNLLRPTGELFF. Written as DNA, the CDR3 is TGTGCCAGCAGTTTAAACCTACTCCGGCCCACCGGGGAGCTGTTTTTT.

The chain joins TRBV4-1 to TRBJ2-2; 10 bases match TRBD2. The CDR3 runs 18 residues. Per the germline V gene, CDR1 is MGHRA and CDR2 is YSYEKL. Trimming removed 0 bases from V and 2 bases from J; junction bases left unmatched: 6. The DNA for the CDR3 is TGCGCCAGCAGCCAAGACGATGGACTAGCGGCTAACACCGGGGAGCTGTTTTTT. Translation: CASSQDDGLAANTGELFF.

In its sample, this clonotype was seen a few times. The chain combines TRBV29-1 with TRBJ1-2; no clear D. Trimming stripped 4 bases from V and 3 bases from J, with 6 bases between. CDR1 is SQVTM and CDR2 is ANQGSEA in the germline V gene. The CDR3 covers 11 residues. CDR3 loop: CSVVQDYGYTF. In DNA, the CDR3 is TGCAGCGTTGTCCAAGACTATGGCTACACCTTC.

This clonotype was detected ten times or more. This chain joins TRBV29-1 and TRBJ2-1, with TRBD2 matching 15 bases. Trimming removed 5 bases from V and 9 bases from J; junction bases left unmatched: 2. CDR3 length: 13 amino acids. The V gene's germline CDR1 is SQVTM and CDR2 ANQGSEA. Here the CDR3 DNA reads TGCAGCGTTCGGACTAGCGGGAGGGGTGAGCAGTTCTTC. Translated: CSVRTSGRGEQFF.

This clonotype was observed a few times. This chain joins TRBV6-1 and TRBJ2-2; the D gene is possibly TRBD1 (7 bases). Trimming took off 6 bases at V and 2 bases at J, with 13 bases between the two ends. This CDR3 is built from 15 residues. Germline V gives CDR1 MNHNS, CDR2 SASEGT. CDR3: CASRRDSDNTGELFF. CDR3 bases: TGTGCCAGCAGGCGGGACAGTGATAACACCGGGGAGCTGTTTTTT.

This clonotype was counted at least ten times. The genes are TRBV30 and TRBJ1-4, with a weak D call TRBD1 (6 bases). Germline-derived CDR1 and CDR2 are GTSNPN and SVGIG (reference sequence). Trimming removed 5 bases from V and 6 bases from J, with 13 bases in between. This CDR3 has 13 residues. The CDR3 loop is CAWRDTVDEKLFF. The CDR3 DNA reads TGTGCCTGGCGGGACACTGTTGATGAAAAACTGTTTTTT.

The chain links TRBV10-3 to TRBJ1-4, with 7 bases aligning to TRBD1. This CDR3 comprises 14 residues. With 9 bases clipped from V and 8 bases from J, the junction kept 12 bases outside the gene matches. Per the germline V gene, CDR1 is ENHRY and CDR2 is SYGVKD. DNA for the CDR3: TGTGCCATACGTACCGGGACAGCGGTGGAAAAACTGTTTTTT. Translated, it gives CAIRTGTAVEKLFF.

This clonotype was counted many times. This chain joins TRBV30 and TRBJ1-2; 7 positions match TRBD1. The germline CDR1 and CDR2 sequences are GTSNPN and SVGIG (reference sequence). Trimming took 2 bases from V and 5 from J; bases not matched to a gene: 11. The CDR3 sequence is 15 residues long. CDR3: CAWSTGYMTGYGYTF. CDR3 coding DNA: TGTGCCTGGAGTACGGGATATATGACAGGGTATGGCTACACCTTC.

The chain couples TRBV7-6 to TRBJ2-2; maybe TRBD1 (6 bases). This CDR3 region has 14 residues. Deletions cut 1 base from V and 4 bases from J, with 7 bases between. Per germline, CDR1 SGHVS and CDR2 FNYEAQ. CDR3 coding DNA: TGTGCCAGCAGCTTAGGGGACATCACCGGGGAGCTGTTTTTT. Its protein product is CASSLGDITGELFF.

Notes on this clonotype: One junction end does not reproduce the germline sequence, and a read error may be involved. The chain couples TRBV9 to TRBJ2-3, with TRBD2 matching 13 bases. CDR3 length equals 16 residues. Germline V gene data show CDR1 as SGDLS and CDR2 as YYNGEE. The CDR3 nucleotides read TGTGCCAGCAGCCCTACTAGCGGGGGGGCCGGAGATACGCGGTATTTT. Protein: CASSPTSGGAGDTRYF.

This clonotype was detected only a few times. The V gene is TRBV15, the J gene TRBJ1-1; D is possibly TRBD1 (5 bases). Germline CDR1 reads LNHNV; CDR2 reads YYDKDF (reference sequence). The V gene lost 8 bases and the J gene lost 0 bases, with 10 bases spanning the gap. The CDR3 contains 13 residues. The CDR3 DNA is TGTGCCACCGAGGGACGGTTGAACACTGAAGCTTTCTTT. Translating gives CATEGRLNTEAFF.

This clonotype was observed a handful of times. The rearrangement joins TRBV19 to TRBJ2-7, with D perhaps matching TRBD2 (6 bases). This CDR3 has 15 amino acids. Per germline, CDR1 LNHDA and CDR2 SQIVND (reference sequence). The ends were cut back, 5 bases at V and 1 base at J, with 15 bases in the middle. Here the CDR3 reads CASSPGGSASYEQYF. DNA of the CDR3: TGTGCCAGTAGTCCTGGGGGGTCTGCTTCCTACGAGCAGTACTTC.

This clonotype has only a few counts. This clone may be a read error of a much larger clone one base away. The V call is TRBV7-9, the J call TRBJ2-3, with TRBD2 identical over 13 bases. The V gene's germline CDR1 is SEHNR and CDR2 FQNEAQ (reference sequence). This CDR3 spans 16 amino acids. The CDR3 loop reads CATSLTSGRAADTQYF. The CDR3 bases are TGTGCCACCAGCTTAACTAGCGGGAGGGCTGCAGATACGCAGTATTTT.

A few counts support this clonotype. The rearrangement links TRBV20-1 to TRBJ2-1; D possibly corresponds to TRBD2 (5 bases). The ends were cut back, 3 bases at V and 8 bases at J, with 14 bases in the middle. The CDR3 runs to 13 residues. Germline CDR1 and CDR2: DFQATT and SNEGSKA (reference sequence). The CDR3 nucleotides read TGCAGTGCTAGTCAGAGGGTTACCGATGAGCAGTTCTTC. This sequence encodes CSASQRVTDEQFF.

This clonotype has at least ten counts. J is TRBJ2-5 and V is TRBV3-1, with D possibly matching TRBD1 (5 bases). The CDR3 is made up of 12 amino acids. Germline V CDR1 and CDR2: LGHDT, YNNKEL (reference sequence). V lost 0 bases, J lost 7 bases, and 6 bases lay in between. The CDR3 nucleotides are TGTGCCAGCAGCCAAGATAGGGGGACCCAGTACTTC. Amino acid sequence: CASSQDRGTQYF.

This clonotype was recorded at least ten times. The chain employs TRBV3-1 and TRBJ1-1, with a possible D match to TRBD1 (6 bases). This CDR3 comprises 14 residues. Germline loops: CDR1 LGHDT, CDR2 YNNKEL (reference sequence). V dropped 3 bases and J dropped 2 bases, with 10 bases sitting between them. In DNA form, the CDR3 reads TGTGCCAGCAGCCAGAGGGGGGGTAACACTGAAGCTTTCTTT. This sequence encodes CASSQRGGNTEAFF.

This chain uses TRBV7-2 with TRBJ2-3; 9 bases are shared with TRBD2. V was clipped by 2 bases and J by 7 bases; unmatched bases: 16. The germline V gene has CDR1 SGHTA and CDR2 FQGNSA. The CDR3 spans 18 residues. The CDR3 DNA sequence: TGTGCCAGCAGCTTAAGCCCTCGGATAGCGGGGGCCCATTATACGCAGTATTTT. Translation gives CASSLSPRIAGAHYTQYF.

CDR3 DNA: TGTGCCAGCAGCTTATCCTTGGGTGGCAGGCGCCCTTCACCCCTCCACTTT. Translated: CASSLSLGGRRPSPLHF. V usage is TRBV7-2 and J usage is TRBJ1-6; D gene unclear. V gave up 2 bases and J gave up 9 bases, with 20 bases separating them. The germline V gene encodes CDR1 SGHTA and CDR2 FQGNSA. This CDR3 region has 17 residues.

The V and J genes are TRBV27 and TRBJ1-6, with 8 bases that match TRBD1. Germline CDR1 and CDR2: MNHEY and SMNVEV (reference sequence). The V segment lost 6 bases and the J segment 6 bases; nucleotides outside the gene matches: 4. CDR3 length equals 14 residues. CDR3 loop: CASRRQGSNSPLHF. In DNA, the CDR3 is TGTGCCAGCAGGAGACAGGGGAGTAATTCACCCCTCCACTTT.

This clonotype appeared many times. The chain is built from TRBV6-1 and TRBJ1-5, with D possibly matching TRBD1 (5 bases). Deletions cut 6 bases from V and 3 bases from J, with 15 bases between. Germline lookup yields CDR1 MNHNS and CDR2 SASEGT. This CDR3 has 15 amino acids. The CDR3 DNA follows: TGTGCCAGCAGACCCGGGACGGACCCCAATCAGCCCCAGCATTTT. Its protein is CASRPGTDPNQPQHF.

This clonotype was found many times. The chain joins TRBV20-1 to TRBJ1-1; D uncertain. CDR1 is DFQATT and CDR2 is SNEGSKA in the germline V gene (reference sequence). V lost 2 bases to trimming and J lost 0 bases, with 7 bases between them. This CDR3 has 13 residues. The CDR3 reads CSARPRMNTEAFF. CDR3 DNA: TGCAGTGCTAGACCCCGAATGAACACTGAAGCTTTCTTT.

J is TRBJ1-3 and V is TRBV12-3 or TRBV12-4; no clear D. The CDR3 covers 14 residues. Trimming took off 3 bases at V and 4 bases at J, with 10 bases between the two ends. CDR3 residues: CASSFGEVGNTIYF. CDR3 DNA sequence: TGTGCCAGCAGTTTCGGTGAGGTGGGAAACACCATATATTTT.

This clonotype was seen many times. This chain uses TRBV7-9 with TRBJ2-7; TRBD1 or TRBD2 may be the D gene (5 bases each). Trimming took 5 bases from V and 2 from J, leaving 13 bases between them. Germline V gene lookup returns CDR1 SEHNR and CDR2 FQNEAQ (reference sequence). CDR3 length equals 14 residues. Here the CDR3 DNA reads TGTGCCAGCAGCCCGACGTGGGACCCCTACGAGCAGTACTTC. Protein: CASSPTWDPYEQYF.